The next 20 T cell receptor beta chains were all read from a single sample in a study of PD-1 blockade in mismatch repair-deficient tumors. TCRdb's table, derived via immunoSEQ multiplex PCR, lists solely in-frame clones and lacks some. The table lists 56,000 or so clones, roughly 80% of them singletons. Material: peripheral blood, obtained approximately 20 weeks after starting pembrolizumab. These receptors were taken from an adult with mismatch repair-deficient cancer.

CDR3 nucleotides: TGTGCCAGCAGCTTAGTTGTGCGTTGGGAGGGGGCTGAAGCTTTCTTT. This translates into CASSLVVRWEGAEAFF. The rearrangement links TRBV7-2 to TRBJ1-1; possible D gene TRBD1, 6 bases. Germline V gene lookup returns CDR1 SGHTA and CDR2 FQGNSA. V lost 1 base, J lost 6 bases, and 18 bases lay in between. This CDR3 region has 16 residues.

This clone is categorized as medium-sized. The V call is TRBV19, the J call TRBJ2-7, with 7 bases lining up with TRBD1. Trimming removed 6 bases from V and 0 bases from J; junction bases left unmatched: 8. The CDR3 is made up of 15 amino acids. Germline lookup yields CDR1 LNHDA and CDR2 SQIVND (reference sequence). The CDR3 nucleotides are TGTGCCAGTAGACTGAGGGACAGTGTCTCCTACGAGCAGTACTTC. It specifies CASRLRDSVSYEQYF.

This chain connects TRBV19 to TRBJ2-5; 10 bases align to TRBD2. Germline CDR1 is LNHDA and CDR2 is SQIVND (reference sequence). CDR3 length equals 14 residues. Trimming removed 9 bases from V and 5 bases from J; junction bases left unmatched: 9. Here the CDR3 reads CASHSPAGGETQYF. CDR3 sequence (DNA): TGTGCCAGCCATTCCCCAGCGGGAGGGGAGACCCAGTACTTC. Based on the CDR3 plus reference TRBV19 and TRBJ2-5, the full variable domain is DGGITQSPKYLFRKEGQNVTLSCEQNLNHDAMYWYRQDPGQGLRLIYYSQIVNDFQKGDIAEGYSVSREKKESFPLTVTSAQKNPTAFYLCASHSPAGGETQYFGPGTRLLVL.

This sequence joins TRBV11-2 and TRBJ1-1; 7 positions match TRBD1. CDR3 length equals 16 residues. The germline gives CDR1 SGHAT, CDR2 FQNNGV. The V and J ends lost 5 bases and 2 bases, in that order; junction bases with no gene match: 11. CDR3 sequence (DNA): TGTGCCAGCAGCCCCCGGACAGGAGTCATTAACACTGAAGCTTTCTTT. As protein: CASSPRTGVINTEAFF.

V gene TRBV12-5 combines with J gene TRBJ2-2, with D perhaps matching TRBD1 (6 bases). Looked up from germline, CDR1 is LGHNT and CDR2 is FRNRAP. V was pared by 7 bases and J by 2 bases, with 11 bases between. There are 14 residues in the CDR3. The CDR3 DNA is TGTGCTAGTGTGGGCAGGGGTAACACCGGGGAGCTGTTTTTT. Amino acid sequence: CASVGRGNTGELFF.

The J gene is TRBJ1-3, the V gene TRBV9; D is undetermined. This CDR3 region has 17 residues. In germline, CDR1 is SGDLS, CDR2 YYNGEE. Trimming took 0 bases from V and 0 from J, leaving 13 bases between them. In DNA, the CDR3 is TGTGCCAGCAGCGTAGACGGAAATTGGGGCTCTGGAAACACCATATATTTT. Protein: CASSVDGNWGSGNTIYF. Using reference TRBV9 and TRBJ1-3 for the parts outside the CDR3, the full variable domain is DSGVTQTPKHLITATGQRVTLRCSPRSGDLSVYWYQQSLDQGLQFLIQYYNGEERAKGNILERFSAQQFPDLHSELNLSSLELGDSALYFCASSVDGNWGSGNTIYFGEGSWLTVV.

The CDR3 bases are TGCGCCAGCAGTGTTTCGGGAGGCACAGATACGCAGTATTTT. Protein sequence: CASSVSGGTDTQYF. V and J are TRBV10-1 and TRBJ2-3, with D possibly being TRBD2 (6 bases). The V and J ends lost 4 bases and 1 base respectively, with 9 bases between them. CDR1 is WNHNN, CDR2 SYGVQD, per germline (reference sequence). The CDR3 has 14 amino acids.

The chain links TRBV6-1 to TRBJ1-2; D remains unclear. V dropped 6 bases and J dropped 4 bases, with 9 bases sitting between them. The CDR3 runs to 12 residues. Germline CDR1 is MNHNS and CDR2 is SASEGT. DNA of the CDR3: TGTGCCAGCAGGCCGCCCTCCTATGGCTACACCTTC. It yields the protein CASRPPSYGYTF.

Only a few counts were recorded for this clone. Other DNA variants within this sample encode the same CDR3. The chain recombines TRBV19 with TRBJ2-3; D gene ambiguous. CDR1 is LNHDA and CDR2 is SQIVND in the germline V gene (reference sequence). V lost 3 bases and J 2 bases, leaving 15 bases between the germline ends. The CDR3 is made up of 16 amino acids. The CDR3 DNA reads TGTGCCAGTAGTATTTTCAGTCCAATCCTCACAGATACGCAGTATTTT. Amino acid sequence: CASSIFSPILTDTQYF.

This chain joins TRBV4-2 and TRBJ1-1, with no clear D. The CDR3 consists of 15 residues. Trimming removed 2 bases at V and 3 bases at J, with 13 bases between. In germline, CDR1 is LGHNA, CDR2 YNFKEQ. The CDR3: CASSQHSGADTEAFF. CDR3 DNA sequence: TGTGCCAGCAGCCAACATTCGGGAGCGGACACTGAAGCTTTCTTT.

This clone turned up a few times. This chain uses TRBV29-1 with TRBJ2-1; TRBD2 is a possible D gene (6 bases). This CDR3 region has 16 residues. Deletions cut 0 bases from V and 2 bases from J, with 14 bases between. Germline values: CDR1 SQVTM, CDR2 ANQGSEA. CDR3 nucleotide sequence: TGCAGCGTTGAAGACGCTGAGCGGGTGGCCTACAATGAGCAGTTCTTC. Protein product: CSVEDAERVAYNEQFF.

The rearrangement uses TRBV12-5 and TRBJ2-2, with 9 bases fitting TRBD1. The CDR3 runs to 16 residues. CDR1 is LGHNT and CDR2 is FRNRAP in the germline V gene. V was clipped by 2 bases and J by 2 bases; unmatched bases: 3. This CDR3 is CASGLIQGANTGELFF. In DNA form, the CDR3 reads TGTGCTAGTGGTTTGATACAGGGGGCTAACACCGGGGAGCTGTTTTTT. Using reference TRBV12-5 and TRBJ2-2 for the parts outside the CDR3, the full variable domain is DARVTQTPRHKVTEMGQEVTMRCQPILGHNTVFWYRQTMMQGLELLAYFRNRAPLDDSGMPKDRFSAEMPDATLATLKIQPSEPRDSAVYFCASGLIQGANTGELFFGEGSRLTVL.

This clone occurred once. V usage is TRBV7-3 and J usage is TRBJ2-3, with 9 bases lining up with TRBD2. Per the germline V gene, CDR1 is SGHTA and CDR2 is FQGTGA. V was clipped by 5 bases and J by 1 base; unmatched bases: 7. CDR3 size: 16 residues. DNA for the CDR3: TGTGCCAGCAGCCCCAATTTAGCGGGAGGCACAGATACGCAGTATTTT. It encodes CASSPNLAGGTDTQYF.

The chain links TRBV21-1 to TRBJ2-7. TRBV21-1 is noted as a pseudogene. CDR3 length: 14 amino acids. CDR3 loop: CASSKGRPLSEQYF. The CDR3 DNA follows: TGTGCCAGCAGCAAAGGCCGCCCCCTGTCCGAGCAGTACTTC.

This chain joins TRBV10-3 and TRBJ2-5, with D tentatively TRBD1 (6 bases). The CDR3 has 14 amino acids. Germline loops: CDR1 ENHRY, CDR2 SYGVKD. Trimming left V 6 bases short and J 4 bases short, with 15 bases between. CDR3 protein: CAISLSTGRETQYF. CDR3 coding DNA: TGTGCCATCAGCCTTTCGACAGGCAGAGAGACCCAGTACTTC.

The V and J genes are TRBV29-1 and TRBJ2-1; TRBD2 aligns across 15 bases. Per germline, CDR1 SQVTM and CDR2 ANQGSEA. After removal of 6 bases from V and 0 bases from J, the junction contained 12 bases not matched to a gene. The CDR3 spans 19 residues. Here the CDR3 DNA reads TGCAGCGTGCCCGCGTACTGGACTAGCGGGAGGGCCTCCTACAATGAGCAGTTCTTC. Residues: CSVPAYWTSGRASYNEQFF.

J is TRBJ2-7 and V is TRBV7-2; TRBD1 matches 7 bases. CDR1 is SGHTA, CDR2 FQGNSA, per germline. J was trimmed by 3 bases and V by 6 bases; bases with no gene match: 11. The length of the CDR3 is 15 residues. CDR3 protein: CASSPDRVSLYEQYF. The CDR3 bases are TGTGCCAGCAGTCCAGACAGGGTGTCCCTCTACGAGCAGTACTTC.

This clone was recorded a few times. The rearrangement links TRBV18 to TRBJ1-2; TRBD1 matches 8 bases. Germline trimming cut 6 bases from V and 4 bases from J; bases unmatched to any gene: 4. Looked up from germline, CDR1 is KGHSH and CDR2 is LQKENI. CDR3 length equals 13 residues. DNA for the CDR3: TGTGCCAGCTCGCCTGACAGGGGCTATGGCTACACCTTC. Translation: CASSPDRGYGYTF.

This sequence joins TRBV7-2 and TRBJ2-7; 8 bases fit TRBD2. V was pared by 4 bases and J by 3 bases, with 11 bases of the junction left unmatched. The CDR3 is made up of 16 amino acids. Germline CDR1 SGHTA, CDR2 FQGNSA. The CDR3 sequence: CASSSPNLAGLYEQYF. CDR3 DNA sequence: TGTGCCAGCAGCTCACCTAACCTAGCGGGCCTCTACGAGCAGTACTTC.

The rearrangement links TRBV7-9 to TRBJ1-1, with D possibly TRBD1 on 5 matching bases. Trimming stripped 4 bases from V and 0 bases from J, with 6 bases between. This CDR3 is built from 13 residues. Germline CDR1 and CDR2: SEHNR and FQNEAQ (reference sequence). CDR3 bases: TGTGCCAGCAGCTGGACAATGAACACTGAAGCTTTCTTT. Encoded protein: CASSWTMNTEAFF. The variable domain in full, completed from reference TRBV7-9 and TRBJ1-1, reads DTGVSQNPRHKITKRGQNVTFRCDPISEHNRLYWYRQTLGQGPEFLTYFQNEAQLEKSRLLSDRFSAERPKGSFSTLEIQRTEQGDSAMYLCASSWTMNTEAFFGQGTRLTVV.